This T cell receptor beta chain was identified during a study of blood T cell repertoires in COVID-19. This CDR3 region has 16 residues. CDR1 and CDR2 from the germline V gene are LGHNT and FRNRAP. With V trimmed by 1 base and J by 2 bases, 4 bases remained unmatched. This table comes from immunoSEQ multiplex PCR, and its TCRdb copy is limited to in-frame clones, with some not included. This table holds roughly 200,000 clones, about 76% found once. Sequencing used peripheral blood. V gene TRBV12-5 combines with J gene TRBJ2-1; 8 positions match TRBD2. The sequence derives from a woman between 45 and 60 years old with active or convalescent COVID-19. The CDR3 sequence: CASGLEIAGTYNEQFF. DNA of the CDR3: TGTGCTAGTGGTTTGGAGATAGCGGGGACCTACAATGAGCAGTTCTTC. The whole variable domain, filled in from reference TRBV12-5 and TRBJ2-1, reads DARVTQTPRHKVTEMGQEVTMRCQPILGHNTVFWYRQTMMQGLELLAYFRNRAPLDDSGMPKDRFSAEMPDATLATLKIQPSEPRDSAVYFCASGLEIAGTYNEQFFGPGTRLTVL.